Each of the 3 T cell receptor beta chains below was sequenced from the same sample in a study of shared clonotypes between healthy human individuals. The data were produced by immunoSEQ multiplex PCR, yet TCRdb's version contains in-frame clones alone and is incomplete. Of more than 2 million clones listed, about 95% are singletons. CD45RO-negative CD8 cells positively selected for CCR7 made up the naive population, which excluded terminally differentiated effector memory CD45RA+ cells. The specimen was naive CD8+ T cells sorted from blood. Receptors were obtained from a man aged 18-30 years in good health.

The rearrangement uses TRBV6-6 and TRBJ2-2; possible D gene TRBD2, 5 bases. With 2 bases removed from V and 5 bases from J, the gap between germline ends came to 15 bases. Germline values: CDR1 MNHNY, CDR2 SVGAGI (reference sequence). CDR3 length: 16 residues. CDR3 loop: CASSYPMWETTGELFF. The DNA for the CDR3 is TGTGCCAGCAGTTACCCAATGTGGGAGACTACCGGGGAGCTGTTTTTT.

The chain combines TRBV13 with TRBJ2-3; D gene unclear. The CDR3 consists of 14 residues. Per germline, CDR1 PRHDT and CDR2 FYEKMQ (reference sequence). Between the trimmed V and J ends, which lost 4 bases and 0 bases, there was a span of 8 bases. CDR3 bases: TGTGCCAGCAGCTCCCTGGAGAGCACAGATACGCAGTATTTT. Translation: CASSSLESTDTQYF. The full variable domain, with the rest looked up from reference TRBV13 and TRBJ2-3, is AAGVIQSPRHLIKEKRETATLKCYPIPRHDTVYWYQQGPGQDPQFLISFYEKMQSDKGSIPDRFSAQQFSDYHSELNMSSLELGDSALYFCASSSLESTDTQYFGPGTRLTVL.

On this clone: Within the sample, other DNA sequences also encode this same CDR3. This sequence joins TRBV28 and TRBJ2-7, with TRBD1 identical over 9 bases. Germline lookup yields CDR1 MDHEN and CDR2 SYDVKM. CDR3 size: 14 residues. V shed 5 bases and J 3 bases; nucleotides not matched to a gene: 5. The CDR3 nucleotides are TGTGCCAGCAGTCTGACAGGGGGACTCTACGAGCAGTACTTC. Its protein product is CASSLTGGLYEQYF. Combining the CDR3 with reference TRBV28 and TRBJ2-7 gives the whole variable domain DVKVTQSSRYLVKRTGEKVFLECVQDMDHENMFWYRQDPGLGLRLIYFSYDVKMKEKGDIPEGYSVSREKKERFSLILESASTNQTSMYLCASSLTGGLYEQYFGPGTRLTVT.